This T cell receptor beta chain was captured in a study of blood T cell repertoires in COVID-19. About the research overall: Researchers got acute and convalescent COVID-19 samples from the United States, Italy and Spain. T cells, B-cell-depleted T cells, or PBMCs supplied cDNA or gDNA.

Original processing methods: Scientists estimated how many nucleated cells there were by amplifying reference gene primers. The assay was immunoSEQ multiplex PCR, and TCRdb's table has in-frame clones only and misses some. The DNA gave D and trimming, while V, J and clone size come from that table. This sample has about 100,000 clones, with around 94% found just once. The germline CDR1 and CDR2 sequences are LNHNV and YYDKDF (reference sequence). Trimming shortened V by 3 bases and J by 3 bases, and 11 bases separated the two germline ends. This CDR3 comprises 14 residues. This chain joins TRBV15 and TRBJ2-5; perhaps TRBD2 as D (6 bases). This TCR came from a man in his fifties with active COVID-19. Sequencing input: peripheral blood. CDR3 sequence reads: CATSRLGGEETQYF. The CDR3 DNA is TGTGCCACCAGCAGGCTGGGGGGTGAAGAGACCCAGTACTTC.